Reported below is one TCR beta chain. This sample stems from a study of blood T cell repertoires in COVID-19. Overall study context: COVID-19 samples from acute and convalescent phases originated in the United States, Italy and Spain. PBMCs, B-cell-depleted T cells, or T cells provided the cDNA or gDNA that made up the material.

The CDR3 runs 12 residues. The germline V gene encodes CDR1 MDHEN and CDR2 SYDVKM. Trimming pared 6 bases from V and 7 bases from J, leaving 12 bases between. Per the authors' pipeline: It was from reference gene primer amplification that nucleated cell counts were estimated. TCRdb's table, derived via immunoSEQ multiplex PCR, lists solely in-frame clones and lacks some. From that table come the V and J calls and clone size; the DNA was used to work out D and trimming. Seen here are more than 150,000 clones, 65% to 85% observed once, and the top ten hold roughly a sixth. This TCR came from a man aged 60-69 years with active or convalescent COVID-19. Sequenced material: peripheral blood. This chain joins TRBV28 and TRBJ1-1; D unresolved. CDR3 amino acids: CASRSTGIEAFF. CDR3 DNA: TGTGCCAGCAGATCGACTGGCATTGAAGCTTTCTTT.